The clone carrying this TCR beta chain was seen just once. This CDR3 has 16 residues. CDR1 is SGHVS and CDR2 is FNYEAQ in the germline V gene. V was clipped by 6 bases and J by 4 bases; unmatched bases: 10. Assay: immunoSEQ multiplex PCR; the TCRdb copy retains only in-frame clones and omits some. The repertoire holds approximately 49,000 clones, with 80% to 85% as singletons. This sample was included in a study of OX40 agonist ivuxolimab in advanced cancers. This TCR came from an adult with an advanced solid tumor such as melanoma, head and neck, liver or kidney cancer. The input for sequencing was CD4+ or CD8+ T cells sorted from blood, taken in a trial of the OX40 agonist ivuxolimab. V is TRBV7-6 and J is TRBJ2-1; 9 nucleotides agree with TRBD2. DNA for the CDR3: TGTGCCAGCAGTTCCTTAGCGGGAGAAAGGTACAATGAGCAGTTCTTC. Encoded protein: CASSSLAGERYNEQFF.